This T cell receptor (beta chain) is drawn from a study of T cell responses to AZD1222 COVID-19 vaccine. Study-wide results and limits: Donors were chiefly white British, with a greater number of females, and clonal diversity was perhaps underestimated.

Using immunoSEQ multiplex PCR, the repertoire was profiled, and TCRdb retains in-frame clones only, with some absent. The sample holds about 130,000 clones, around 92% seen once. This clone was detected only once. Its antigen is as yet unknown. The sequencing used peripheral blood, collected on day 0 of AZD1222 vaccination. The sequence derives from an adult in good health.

CDR3 amino acids: CASSPRTSGGTSTDTQYF. Here the CDR3 DNA reads TGCGCCAGCAGCCCGAGGACTAGCGGGGGGACTAGCACAGATACGCAGTATTTT. V gene TRBV4-1 combines with J gene TRBJ2-3; TRBD2 aligns across 14 bases. This CDR3 comprises 18 residues. Trimming removed 4 bases from V and 0 bases from J; junction bases left unmatched: 6. Germline values: CDR1 MGHRA, CDR2 YSYEKL.